This paragraph covers one T cell receptor beta chain sequence. The junction does not match germline at one end; this may be a read error. This specimen belongs to a study of OX40 agonist ivuxolimab in advanced cancers. The data were produced by immunoSEQ multiplex PCR, yet TCRdb's version contains in-frame clones alone and is incomplete. Altogether around 30,000 clones are present, approximately 86% being singletons, with the ten largest covering approximately 33%. Germline values: CDR1 LNHDA, CDR2 SQIVND (reference sequence). The CDR3 has 11 residues. This specimen was CD4+ or CD8+ T cells sorted from blood, taken in a trial of the OX40 agonist ivuxolimab. This chain uses TRBV19 with TRBJ2-7, with TRBD1 identical over 7 bases. The source is an adult with an advanced solid tumor such as melanoma, head and neck, liver or kidney cancer. This chain's CDR3 is CASSIMGQWFF. Written as DNA, the CDR3 is TGTGCCAGTAGTATTATGGGACAGTGGTTCTTC.